This T cell receptor (beta chain) originates from a study of cytomegalovirus exposure and HLA in healthy donors. Clones were sequenced by immunoSEQ multiplex PCR, and TCRdb holds only the in-frame ones, with some missing. The top ten hold around 1.2% of the sample, which has roughly 200,000 clones, roughly 81% seen once. Germline loops: CDR1 SGDLS, CDR2 YYNGEE. The CDR3 covers 15 residues. V was shortened by 1 base and J by 4 bases, with 14 bases between the two germline ends. Sequences were obtained from PBMCs. The TCR comes from a woman in her thirties in good health and CMV-seronegative. The chain couples TRBV9 to TRBJ2-5, with D maybe TRBD1 (6 bases). The chain's CDR3 is CASSVLTGSGETQYF. The DNA for the CDR3 is TGTGCCAGCAGCGTACTCACAGGGAGTGGAGAGACCCAGTACTTC. Complete variable domain (other parts from reference TRBV9 and TRBJ2-5): DSGVTQTPKHLITATGQRVTLRCSPRSGDLSVYWYQQSLDQGLQFLIQYYNGEERAKGNILERFSAQQFPDLHSELNLSSLELGDSALYFCASSVLTGSGETQYFGPGTRLLVL.